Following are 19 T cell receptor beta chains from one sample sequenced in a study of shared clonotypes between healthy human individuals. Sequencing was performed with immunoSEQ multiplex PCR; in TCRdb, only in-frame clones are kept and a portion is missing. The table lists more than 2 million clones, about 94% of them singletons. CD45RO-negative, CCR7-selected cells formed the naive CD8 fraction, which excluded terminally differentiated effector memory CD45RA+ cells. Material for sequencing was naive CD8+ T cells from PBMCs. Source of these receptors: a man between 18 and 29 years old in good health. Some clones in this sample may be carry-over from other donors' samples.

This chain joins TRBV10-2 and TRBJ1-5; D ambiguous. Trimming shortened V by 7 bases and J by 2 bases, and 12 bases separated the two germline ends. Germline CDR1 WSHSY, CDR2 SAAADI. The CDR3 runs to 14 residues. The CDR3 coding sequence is TGCGCCAGCAAGAACCGGGGTGGCAATCAGCCCCAGCATTTT. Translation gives CASKNRGGNQPQHF.

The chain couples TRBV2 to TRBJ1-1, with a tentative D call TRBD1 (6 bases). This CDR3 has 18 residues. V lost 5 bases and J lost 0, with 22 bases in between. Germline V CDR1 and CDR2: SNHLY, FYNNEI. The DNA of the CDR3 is TGTGCCAGCAGTAGGTCGGGGGGGCTGGATTTCATGAACACTGAAGCTTTCTTT. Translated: CASSRSGGLDFMNTEAFF.

CDR3 DNA: TGTGCCATCAGCACGGGGGATGAGCAGTTCTTC. Translating gives CAISTGDEQFF. The chain employs TRBV10-3 and TRBJ2-1; D possibly corresponds to TRBD2 (6 bases). Trimming pared 6 bases from V and 8 bases from J, leaving 8 bases between. Germline assignment: CDR1 ENHRY and CDR2 SYGVKD. The CDR3 spans 11 residues.

CDR3 amino acids: CASTRHPSYEQYF. In nucleotides, the CDR3 is TGTGCCAGCACCCGTCACCCAAGCTACGAGCAGTACTTC. V is TRBV7-2 and J is TRBJ2-7; D call uncertain. V dropped 7 bases and J dropped 3 bases, with 13 bases sitting between them. The CDR3 loop spans 13 amino acids. In germline, CDR1 is SGHTA, CDR2 FQGNSA. Combining the CDR3 with reference TRBV7-2 and TRBJ2-7 gives the whole variable domain GAGVSQSPSNKVTEKGKDVELRCDPISGHTALYWYRQSLGQGLEFLIYFQGNSAPDKSGLPSDRFSAERTGGSVSTLTIQRTQQEDSAVYLCASTRHPSYEQYFGPGTRLTVT.

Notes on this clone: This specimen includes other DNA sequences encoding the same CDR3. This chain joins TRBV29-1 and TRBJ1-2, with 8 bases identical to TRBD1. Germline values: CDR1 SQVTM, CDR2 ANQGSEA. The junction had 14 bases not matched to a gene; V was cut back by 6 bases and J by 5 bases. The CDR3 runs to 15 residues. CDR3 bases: TGCAGCGTCGAGGCAGGGGGCGCGGCGTGGTATGGCTACACCTTC. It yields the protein CSVEAGGAAWYGYTF.

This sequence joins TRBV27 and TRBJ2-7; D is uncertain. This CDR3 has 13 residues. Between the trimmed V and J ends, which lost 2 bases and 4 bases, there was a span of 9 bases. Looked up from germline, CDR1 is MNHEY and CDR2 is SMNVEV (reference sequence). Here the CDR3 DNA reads TGTGCCAGCAGTTTAGCTCCCCGGTACGAGCAGTACTTC. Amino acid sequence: CASSLAPRYEQYF.

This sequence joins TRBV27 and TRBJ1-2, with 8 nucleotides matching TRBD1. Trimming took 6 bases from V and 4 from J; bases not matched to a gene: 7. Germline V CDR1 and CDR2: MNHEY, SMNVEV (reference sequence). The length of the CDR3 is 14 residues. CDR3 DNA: TGTGCCAGCAGGCAGGGGGCAGGGCTCTATGGCTACACCTTC. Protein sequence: CASRQGAGLYGYTF.

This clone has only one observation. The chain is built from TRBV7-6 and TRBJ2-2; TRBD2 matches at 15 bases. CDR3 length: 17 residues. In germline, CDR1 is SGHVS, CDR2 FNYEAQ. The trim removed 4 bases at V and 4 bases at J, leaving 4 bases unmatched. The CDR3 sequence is CASSSGLAGGPTGELFF. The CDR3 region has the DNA TGTGCCAGCAGCTCGGGACTAGCGGGAGGTCCCACCGGGGAGCTGTTTTTT.

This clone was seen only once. CDR3 sequence (DNA): TGTGCCAGTAGTCCAATGACAGGGGGGGAAACTGAAGCTTTCTTT. Translation: CASSPMTGGETEAFF. V gene TRBV19 combines with J gene TRBJ1-1; 9 bases agree with TRBD1. Germline CDR1 LNHDA, CDR2 SQIVND (reference sequence). Germline trimming cut 5 bases from V and 5 bases from J; bases unmatched to any gene: 9. This CDR3 region has 15 residues.

The CDR3 region is CASSLATWPRETEQFF. CDR3 DNA: TGTGCCAGCAGCTTGGCCACCTGGCCCCGGGAGACTGAGCAGTTCTTC. This chain uses TRBV5-5 with TRBJ2-1; tentatively, D is TRBD2 (6 bases). CDR3 length: 16 amino acids. Germline CDR1 reads SGHKS; CDR2 reads YYEKEE (reference sequence). V was trimmed by 0 bases and J by 9 bases, leaving 19 bases between them.

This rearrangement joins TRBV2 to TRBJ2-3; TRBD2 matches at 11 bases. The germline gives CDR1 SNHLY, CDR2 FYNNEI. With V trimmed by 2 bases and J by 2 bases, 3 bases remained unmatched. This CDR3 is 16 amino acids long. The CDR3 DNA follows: TGTGCCAGCAGTGAACGGGGACTAGCGGTCACAGATACGCAGTATTTT. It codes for CASSERGLAVTDTQYF.

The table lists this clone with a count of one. This CDR3 is CASSLMASGRQYF. The CDR3 region has the DNA TGTGCCAGCAGTTTAATGGCTAGCGGAAGACAGTACTTC. The chain employs TRBV27 and TRBJ2-7, with 7 positions matching TRBD2. V dropped 2 bases and J dropped 10; count of bases not matched to a gene: 8. Looked up from germline, CDR1 is MNHEY and CDR2 is SMNVEV (reference sequence). The CDR3 covers 13 residues.

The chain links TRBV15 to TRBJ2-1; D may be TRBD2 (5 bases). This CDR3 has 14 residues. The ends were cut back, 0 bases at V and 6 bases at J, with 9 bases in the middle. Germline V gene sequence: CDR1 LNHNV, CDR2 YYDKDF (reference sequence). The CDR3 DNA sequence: TGTGCCACCAGCAGAGAACGACTATTCAATGAGCAGTTCTTC. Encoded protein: CATSRERLFNEQFF.

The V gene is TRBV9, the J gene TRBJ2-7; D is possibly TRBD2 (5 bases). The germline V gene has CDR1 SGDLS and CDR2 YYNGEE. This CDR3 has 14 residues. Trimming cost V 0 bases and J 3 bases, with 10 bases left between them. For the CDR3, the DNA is TGTGCCAGCAGCGTAGGGCTAGCCCACTACGAGCAGTACTTC. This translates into CASSVGLAHYEQYF.

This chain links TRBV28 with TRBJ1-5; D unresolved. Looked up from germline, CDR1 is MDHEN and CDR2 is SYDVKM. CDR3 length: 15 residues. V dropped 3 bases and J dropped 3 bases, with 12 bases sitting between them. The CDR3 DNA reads TGTGCCAGCAGTTTTTATGGAGGTGACAATCAGCCCCAGCATTTT. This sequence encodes CASSFYGGDNQPQHF.

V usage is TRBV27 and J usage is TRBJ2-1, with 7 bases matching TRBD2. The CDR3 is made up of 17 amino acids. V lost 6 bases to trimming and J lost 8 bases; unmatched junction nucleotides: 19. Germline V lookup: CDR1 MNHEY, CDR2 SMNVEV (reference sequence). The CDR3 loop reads CASSLPSLSGIRDEQFF. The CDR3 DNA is TGTGCCAGCAGCCTTCCCTCCTTAAGCGGGATAAGGGATGAGCAGTTCTTC.

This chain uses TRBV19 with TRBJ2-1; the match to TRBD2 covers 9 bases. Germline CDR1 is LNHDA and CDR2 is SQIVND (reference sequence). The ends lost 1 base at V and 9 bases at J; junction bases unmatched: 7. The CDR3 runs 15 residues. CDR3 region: CASSIGGGRAFEQFF. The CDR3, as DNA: TGTGCCAGTAGTATAGGTGGCGGGAGGGCCTTTGAGCAGTTCTTC. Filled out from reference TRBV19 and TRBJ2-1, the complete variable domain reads DGGITQSPKYLFRKEGQNVTLSCEQNLNHDAMYWYRQDPGQGLRLIYYSQIVNDFQKGDIAEGYSVSREKKESFPLTVTSAQKNPTAFYLCASSIGGGRAFEQFFGPGTRLTVL.

CDR3 residues: CASSLTSGRNPYEQYF. CDR3 coding DNA: TGTGCCAGCAGCTTAACTAGCGGGAGGAACCCCTACGAGCAGTACTTC. V usage is TRBV7-9 and J usage is TRBJ2-7; 12 nucleotides agree with TRBD2. This CDR3 region has 16 residues. Germline lookup yields CDR1 SEHNR and CDR2 FQNEAQ (reference sequence). The trim removed 2 bases at V and 2 bases at J, leaving 4 bases unmatched.

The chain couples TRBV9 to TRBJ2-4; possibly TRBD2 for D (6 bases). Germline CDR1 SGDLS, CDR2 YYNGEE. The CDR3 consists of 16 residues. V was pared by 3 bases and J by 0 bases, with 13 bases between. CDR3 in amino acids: CASSDDPGLAKNIQYF. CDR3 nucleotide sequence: TGTGCCAGCAGCGATGATCCGGGACTAGCCAAAAACATTCAGTACTTC.